This entry describes one T cell receptor (beta chain). This entry belongs to a study of blood T cell repertoires in COVID-19. Study-wide background: Material from acute and convalescent COVID-19 was sourced from the United States, Italy and Spain. PBMCs, B-cell-depleted T cells, or T cells were the source of the cDNA or gDNA that made up the material.

Germline CDR1 reads SGHRS; CDR2 reads YFSETQ. The CDR3 loop spans 14 amino acids. Unmatched junction bases numbered 3, after V lost 4 bases and J lost 4 bases. How the authors handled the data: Estimation of nucleated cell counts was performed using reference gene primer amplification. The data were produced by immunoSEQ multiplex PCR, yet TCRdb's version contains in-frame clones alone and is incomplete. The V and J calls and clone size come from that table; D and trimming were worked out from the DNA. The data hold 150,000 to 200,000 clones, with about 85% observed a single time. This sequence originates from a man in his sixties or seventies who had recovered from COVID-19. The sample was peripheral blood. The rearrangement uses TRBV5-1 and TRBJ1-1, with 11 bases fitting TRBD1. The CDR3 nucleotides read TGCGCCAGCAGCACCGGGACAGGGGGCACTGAAGCTTTCTTT. Amino acids: CASSTGTGGTEAFF.